What follows describes a single TCR beta chain. The V gene's germline CDR1 is SGDLS and CDR2 YYNGEE. The ends were cut back, 3 bases at V and 5 bases at J, with 17 bases in the middle. This CDR3 is 15 amino acids long. The source of the sample is a study of Ad26.COV2.S vaccination and SARS-CoV-2 variants. TCRdb's copy holds only in-frame clones and misses some; the assay was immunoSEQ multiplex PCR. The table lists about 350,000 clones, around 88% of them singletons. As for treatment: 15 to 20 received Ad26.COV2.S at low or high dose, single or two shots; 5 received placebo; per-sample allocation not given. The samples date from day 63 after the first vaccine or placebo injection.

This sequence was found in a person between 18 and 65 years old who received the Ad26.COV2.S COVID-19 vaccine or a placebo. The genes are TRBV9 and TRBJ1-2, with D hard to call. Material: peripheral blood, obtained in a trial of Ad26.COV2.S vaccine versus placebo. CDR3 sequence reads: CASSGGKLGGYGYTF. DNA of the CDR3: TGTGCCAGCAGCGGAGGGAAGCTGGGTGGGTATGGCTACACCTTC. Full variable domain (outside the CDR3, taken from reference TRBV9 and TRBJ1-2): DSGVTQTPKHLITATGQRVTLRCSPRSGDLSVYWYQQSLDQGLQFLIQYYNGEERAKGNILERFSAQQFPDLHSELNLSSLELGDSALYFCASSGGKLGGYGYTFGSGTRLTVV.